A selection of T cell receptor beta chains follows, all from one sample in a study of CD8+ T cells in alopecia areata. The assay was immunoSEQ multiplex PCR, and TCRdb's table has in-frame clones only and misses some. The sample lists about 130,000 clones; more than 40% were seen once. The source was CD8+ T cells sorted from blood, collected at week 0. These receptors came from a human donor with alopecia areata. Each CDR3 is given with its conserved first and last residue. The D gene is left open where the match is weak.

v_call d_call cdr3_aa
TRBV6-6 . CASSYSGEMETQYF
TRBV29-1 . CSVQASGALNTEAFF
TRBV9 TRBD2 CASTSGLAGVRETQYF
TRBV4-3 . CASSQDLGPGPESSPLHF
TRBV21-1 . CASSTTGYSNQPQHF
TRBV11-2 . CASSLDPRIQYF
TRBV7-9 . CASSFGRGGSNYGYTF
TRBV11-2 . CASSLAGPRVSYEQYF
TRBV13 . CASSSLNEQFF
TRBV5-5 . CASSQGQGGVGSYNEQFF
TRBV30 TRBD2 CAWSSSGGAYEQYF
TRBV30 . CAWSLQDDSPLHF
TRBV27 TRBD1 CASAGTGGDGEKLFF
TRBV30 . CAWSVDVNEQFF
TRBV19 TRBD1 CASSRDRDRGYQPQHF
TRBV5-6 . CASSSNTGELFF
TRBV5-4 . CASSARTDSYEQYF
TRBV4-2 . CASSQEASNQPQHF
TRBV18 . CASSPPSSGANVLTF
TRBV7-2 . CASSLVSNYGYTF
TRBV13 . CASSTRTTWDEQFF
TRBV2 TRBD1 CASTPRDRGQDEQFF
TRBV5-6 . CASSLGYGNTEAFF
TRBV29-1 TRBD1 CSSRQGAEVFF
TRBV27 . CASSPQGSNSPLHF
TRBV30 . CAWSAIGSPYGYTF
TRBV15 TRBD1 CATSSPPGQKNNSNQPQHF
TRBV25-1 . CASSESPLEQYF
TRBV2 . CASSEGGRKNNYGYTF
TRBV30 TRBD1 CAWKGQGGYGYTF
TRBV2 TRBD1 CASTGDRDRAGHEQFF
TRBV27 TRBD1 CASSSRTGGYGYTF
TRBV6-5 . CASSWAGFSGANVLTF
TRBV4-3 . CASSQGGEWPGELFF
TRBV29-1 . CSVIEEGVNGELFF
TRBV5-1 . CASSPGQPYNEQFF
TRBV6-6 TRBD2 CASSHGLAGGRDEQYF
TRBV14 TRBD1 CASSQVNNSHRGHEQYF
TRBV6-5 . CASSRQGAYNEQFF
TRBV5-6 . CASSFGSGPWFF
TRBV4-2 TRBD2 CASSQRLAGGSLREQFF
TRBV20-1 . CSARLDNEQFF
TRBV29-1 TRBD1 CSVRDSHNYGYTF
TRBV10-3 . CAISSEWGPPSVIGRAGELFF
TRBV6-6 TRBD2 CASSYLTSGVNEQFF